Listed here is a single T cell receptor (beta chain). No antigen is known for it. Time point denoted: 4-8 weeks after completion of therapy. This sample is part of a study of T cell therapy after organ transplantation. Study context: Therapy products were autologous CMV-specific T cells, peptide-expanded for about 2 weeks. A median of 1.92 x 10^8 CMV-specific T cells was infused in 2 to 6 doses.

Regarding the study as a whole: Nonresponder repertoires showed strong pretherapy expansions, barely changing post-therapy. Few nonresponder expansions may reflect low coverage from poor CD8+ yield.

V was cut by 3 bases and J by 8 bases, with 14 bases left in between. The CDR3 has 14 amino acids. Repertoires were generated with immunoSEQ multiplex PCR, while TCRdb's copy carries only in-frame clones and drops some. The sample comprises just under 20,000 clones, roughly four fifths of which are singletons, and 7% to 10% rests with the top ten. The chain recombines TRBV5-3 with TRBJ1-4, with D unresolved. TRBV5-3 has ORF status, its function being uncertain. This TCR came from a human patient who had received a solid organ transplant and had CMV disease. Some T cells may have come from the graft donor. Specimen: CD8+ T cells from blood, collected after autologous CMV-specific T cell therapy. This chain's CDR3 is CARSWEMIWEKLFF. CDR3 DNA: TGTGCCAGAAGCTGGGAGATGATTTGGGAAAAACTGTTTTTT.